This T cell receptor beta chain was retrieved from a study of cytomegalovirus exposure and HLA in healthy donors. Use of 60 Vbeta and 13 Jbeta primers characterized the PCR. Sequencing was performed with immunoSEQ multiplex PCR; in TCRdb, only in-frame clones are kept and a portion is missing. The data show 100,000 to 150,000 clones, around 70% seen once. V gave up 2 bases and J gave up 7 bases, with 18 bases separating them. Germline values: CDR1 SEHNR, CDR2 FQNEAQ (reference sequence). This CDR3 has 15 amino acids. The TCR comes from a woman aged 55-70 years in good health and CMV-seropositive. Material: PBMCs. This chain joins TRBV7-9 and TRBJ2-7; D call uncertain. CDR3 residues: CASSLRPSGLDEQYF. CDR3 coding DNA: TGTGCCAGCAGCTTAAGGCCCTCGGGTCTCGATGAGCAGTACTTC.